This T cell receptor beta chain was identified in a study of blood T cell repertoires in COVID-19. About the study: The origin of the acute and convalescent COVID-19 samples was the United States, Italy and Spain. Sample material is recorded as cDNA or gDNA derived from T cells, B-cell-depleted T cells, or PBMCs.

Original methodology: Counts of nucleated cells, estimated from reference gene primer amplification, were obtained. TCRdb's table, derived via immunoSEQ multiplex PCR, lists solely in-frame clones and lacks some. D and trimming come from the DNA, and the V and J calls and clone size come from that table. The repertoire holds 200,000 to 250,000 clones, with about 80% as singletons. The CDR3 is 11 residues long. The V gene lost 6 bases and the J gene lost 7 bases, with 12 bases spanning the gap. Germline V lookup: CDR1 SQVTM, CDR2 ANQGSEA. The chain links TRBV29-1 to TRBJ1-2; D uncertain. The sequenced material came from peripheral blood. The TCR originated in a woman in her twenties or thirties who had recovered from COVID-19. The CDR3 here is CSVDDGSGYTF. DNA for the CDR3: TGCAGCGTGGATGACGGGAGTGGCTACACCTTC.